This TCR beta chain was identified during a study of vaccination effects on CD4 cells after COVID-19. Profiling relied on immunoSEQ multiplex PCR, and the TCRdb table lists in-frame clones only, not all of them. This sample carries 25,000 to 30,000 clones, around 70% of them seen once, and the ten largest clones take about 10%. This clone has only a few counts. Its antigen is not identified. Using viral peptide pools, the ViraFEST assay grew out antigen-specific CD4+ T cells prior to sequencing. Following culture for roughly 10 days, CD4+ T cells were isolated. It was two doses of either the BNT162b2 or mRNA-1273 vaccine that participants received. V shed 2 bases and J shed 1 base, with 5 bases lying between them. The CDR3 contains 13 residues. Germline V gives CDR1 SGHDN, CDR2 FVKESK.

The receptor's source is a human donor who received a COVID-19 vaccine. The rearrangement joins TRBV14 to TRBJ1-1; D not certain. The specimen comprised CD4+ T cells from PBMCs cultured with HCoV-NL63 spike peptides, sampled after COVID-19 vaccination. CDR3 in amino acids: CASSQRRNTEAFF. DNA of the CDR3: TGTGCCAGCAGCCAACGACGGAACACTGAAGCTTTCTTT.